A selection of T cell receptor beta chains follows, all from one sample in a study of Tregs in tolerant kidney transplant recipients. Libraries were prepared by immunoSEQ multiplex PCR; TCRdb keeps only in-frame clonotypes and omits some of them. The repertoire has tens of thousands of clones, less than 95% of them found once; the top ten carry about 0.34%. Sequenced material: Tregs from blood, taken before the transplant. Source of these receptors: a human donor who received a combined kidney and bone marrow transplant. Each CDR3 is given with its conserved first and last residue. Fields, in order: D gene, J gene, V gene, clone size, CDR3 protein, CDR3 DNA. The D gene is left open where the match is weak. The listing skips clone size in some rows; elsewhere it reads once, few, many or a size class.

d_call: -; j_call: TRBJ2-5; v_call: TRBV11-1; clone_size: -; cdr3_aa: CASSFGTSQETQYF; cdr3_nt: TGTGCCAGCAGCTTTGGGACGTCACAAGAGACCCAGTACTTC
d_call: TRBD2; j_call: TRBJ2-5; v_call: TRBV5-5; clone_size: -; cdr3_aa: CASSLGPTSGPQETQYF; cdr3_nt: TGTGCCAGCAGCTTGGGGCCCACTAGCGGGCCCCAAGAGACCCAGTACTTC
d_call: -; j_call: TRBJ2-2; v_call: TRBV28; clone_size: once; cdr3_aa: CASGSGELFF; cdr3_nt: TGTGCCAGCGGATCCGGGGAGCTGTTTTTT
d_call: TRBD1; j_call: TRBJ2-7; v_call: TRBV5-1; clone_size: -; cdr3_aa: CASSSTPDRVYEQYF; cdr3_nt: TGCGCCAGCTCCTCAACCCCGGACAGGGTCTACGAGCAGTACTTC
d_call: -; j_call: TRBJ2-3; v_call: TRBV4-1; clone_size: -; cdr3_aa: CASSQEGRRTPLPDTQYF; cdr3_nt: TGCGCCAGCAGCCAAGAAGGAAGGCGTACCCCCCTCCCAGATACGCAGTATTTT
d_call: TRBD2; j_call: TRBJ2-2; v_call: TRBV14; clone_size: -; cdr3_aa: CASSLLAGVNTGELFF; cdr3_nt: TGTGCCAGCAGCCTCCTAGCGGGGGTGAACACCGGGGAGCTGTTTTTT
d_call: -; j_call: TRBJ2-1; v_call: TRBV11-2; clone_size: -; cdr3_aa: CASSLVGGGRRNNEQFF; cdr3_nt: TGTGCCAGCAGCTTAGTGGGCGGCGGGCGGAGGAACAATGAGCAGTTCTTC
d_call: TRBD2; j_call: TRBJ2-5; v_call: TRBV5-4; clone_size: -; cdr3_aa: CASSWGEGTQYF; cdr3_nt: TGTGCCAGCAGTTGGGGGGAGGGGACCCAGTACTTC
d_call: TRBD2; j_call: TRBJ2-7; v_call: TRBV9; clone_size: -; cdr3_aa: CASSAGTSGALSGYEQYF; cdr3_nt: TGTGCCAGCAGCGCGGGGACTAGCGGGGCCCTGTCGGGCTACGAGCAGTACTTC
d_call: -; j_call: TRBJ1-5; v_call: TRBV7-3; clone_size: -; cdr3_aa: CASSLNSNQPQHF; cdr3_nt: TGTGCCAGCAGCTTAAATAGCAATCAGCCCCAGCATTTT
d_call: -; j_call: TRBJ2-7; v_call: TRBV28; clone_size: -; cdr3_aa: CASIGDPEYEQYF; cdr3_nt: TGTGCCAGCATTGGAGATCCTGAGTACGAGCAGTACTTC
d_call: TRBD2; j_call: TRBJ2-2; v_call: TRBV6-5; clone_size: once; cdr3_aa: CASAGLAGGTGELFF; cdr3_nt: TGTGCCAGCGCGGGACTAGCGGGAGGCACCGGGGAGCTGTTTTTT
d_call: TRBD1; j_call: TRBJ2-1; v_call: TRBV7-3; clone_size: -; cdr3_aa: CASSPRQGSYNEQFF; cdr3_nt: TGTGCCAGCAGCCCTAGACAGGGATCCTACAATGAGCAGTTCTTC
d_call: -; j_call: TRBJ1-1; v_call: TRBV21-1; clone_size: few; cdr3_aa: CASSKARQENTEAFF; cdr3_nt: TGTGCCAGCAGCAAAGCCCGACAGGAGAACACTGAAGCTTTCTTT
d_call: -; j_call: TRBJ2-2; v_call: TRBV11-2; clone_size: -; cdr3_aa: CASSLTGGRIGELFF; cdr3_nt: TGTGCCAGCAGCCTGACAGGCGGGCGGATTGGGGAGCTGTTTTTT
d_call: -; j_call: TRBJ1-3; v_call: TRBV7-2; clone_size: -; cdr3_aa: CASSLWGVGNTIYF; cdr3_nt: TGTGCCAGCAGCTTATGGGGGGTTGGAAACACCATATATTTT
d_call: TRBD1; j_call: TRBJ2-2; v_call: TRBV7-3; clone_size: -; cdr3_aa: CASSPTGANTGELFF; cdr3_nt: TGTGCCAGCAGCCCCACAGGGGCGAACACCGGGGAGCTGTTTTTT
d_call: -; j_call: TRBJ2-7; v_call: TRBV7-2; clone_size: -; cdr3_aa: CASSIDNPSYEQYF; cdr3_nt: TGTGCCAGCAGCATAGACAACCCCTCCTACGAGCAGTACTTC
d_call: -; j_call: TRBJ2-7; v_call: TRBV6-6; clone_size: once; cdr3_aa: CASRGRSSEQYF; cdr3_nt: TGTGCCAGCAGGGGCAGGTCAAGCGAGCAGTACTTC
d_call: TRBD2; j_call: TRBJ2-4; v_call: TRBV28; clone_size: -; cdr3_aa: CASSPYLAGGPTYLAKNIQYF; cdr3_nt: TGTGCCAGCAGCCCCTACTTAGCGGGAGGGCCAACCTACCTAGCCAAAAACATTCAGTACTTC
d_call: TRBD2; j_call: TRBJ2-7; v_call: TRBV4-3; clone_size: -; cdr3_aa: CASSQDRTGLEVQYF; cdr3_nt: TGCGCCAGCAGCCAAGATCGGACGGGACTAGAAGTGCAGTACTTC
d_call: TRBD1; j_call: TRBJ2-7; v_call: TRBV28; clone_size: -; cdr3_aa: CASRLGQGRNEQYF; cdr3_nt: TGTGCCAGCAGGCTCGGACAGGGGAGGAACGAGCAGTACTTC
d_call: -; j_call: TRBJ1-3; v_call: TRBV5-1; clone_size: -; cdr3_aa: CASSLTINSGSGNTIYF; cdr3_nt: TGCGCCAGCAGCTTAACGATAAATTCGGGCTCTGGAAACACCATATATTTT
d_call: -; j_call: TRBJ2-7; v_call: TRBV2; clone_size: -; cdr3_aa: CASSGDGYEQYF; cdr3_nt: TGTGCCAGCAGTGGAGATGGATACGAGCAGTACTTC
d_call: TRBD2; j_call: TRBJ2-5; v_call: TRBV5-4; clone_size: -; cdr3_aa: CASSLSAGGGETQYF; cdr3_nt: TGTGCCAGCAGCTTGTCAGCGGGAGGGGGTGAGACCCAGTACTTC
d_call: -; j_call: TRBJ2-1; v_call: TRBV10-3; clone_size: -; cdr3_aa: CAISENTGTYNEQFF; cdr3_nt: TGTGCCATCAGTGAGAACACAGGTACCTACAATGAGCAGTTCTTC
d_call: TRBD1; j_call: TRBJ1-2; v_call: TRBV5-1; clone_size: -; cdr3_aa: CASSAGTGPYIYGYTF; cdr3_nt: TGCGCCAGCAGCGCCGGGACAGGCCCCTACATCTATGGCTACACCTTC
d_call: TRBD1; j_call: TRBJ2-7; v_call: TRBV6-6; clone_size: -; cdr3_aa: CASSGTGYEQYF; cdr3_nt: TGTGCCAGCAGTGGGACAGGATACGAGCAGTACTTC
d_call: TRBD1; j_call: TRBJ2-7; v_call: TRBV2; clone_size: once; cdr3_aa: CASGENRGLGEQYF; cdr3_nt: TGTGCCAGCGGGGAAAACAGGGGGCTAGGCGAGCAGTACTTC
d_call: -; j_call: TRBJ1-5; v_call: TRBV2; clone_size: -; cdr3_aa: CASTGQINQPQHF; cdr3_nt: TGTGCCAGCACGGGACAAATCAATCAGCCCCAGCATTTT
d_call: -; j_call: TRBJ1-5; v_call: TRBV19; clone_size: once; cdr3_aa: CASKPLDGSNQPQHF; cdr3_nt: TGTGCCAGTAAACCCCTTGACGGAAGTAATCAGCCCCAGCATTTT
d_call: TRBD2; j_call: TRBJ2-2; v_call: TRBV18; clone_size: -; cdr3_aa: CASSPPSGGNTGELFF; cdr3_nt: TGTGCCAGCTCACCACCGAGCGGGGGAAACACCGGGGAGCTGTTTTTT
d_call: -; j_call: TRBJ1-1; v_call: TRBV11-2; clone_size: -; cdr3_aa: CASSSPGRGAFF; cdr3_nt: TGTGCCAGCAGTTCCCCAGGGCGCGGAGCTTTCTTT
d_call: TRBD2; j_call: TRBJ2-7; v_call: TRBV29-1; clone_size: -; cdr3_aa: CSVAGLAGYEQYF; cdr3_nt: TGCAGCGTTGCGGGGCTAGCGGGTTACGAGCAGTACTTC
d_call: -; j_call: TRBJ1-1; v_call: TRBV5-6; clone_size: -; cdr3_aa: CASSLFVVGTEAFF; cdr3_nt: TGTGCCAGCAGCTTGTTTGTTGTCGGCACTGAAGCTTTCTTT
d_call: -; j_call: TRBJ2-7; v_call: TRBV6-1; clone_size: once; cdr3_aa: CASKEDRLTYEQYF; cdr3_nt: TGTGCCAGCAAGGAGGACAGACTTACCTACGAGCAGTACTTC
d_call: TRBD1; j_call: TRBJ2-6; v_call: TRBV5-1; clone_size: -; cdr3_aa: CASSPRDRIIGANVLTF; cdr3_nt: TGCGCCAGCAGCCCGCGGGACAGGATTATCGGGGCCAACGTCCTGACTTTC
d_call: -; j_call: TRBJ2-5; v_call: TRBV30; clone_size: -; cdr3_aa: CAWSGETQYF; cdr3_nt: TGTGCCTGGAGCGGAGAGACCCAGTACTTC
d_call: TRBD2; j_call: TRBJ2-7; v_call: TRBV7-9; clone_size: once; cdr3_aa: CASSLAPLAGTFEQYF; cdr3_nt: TGTGCCAGCAGCTTAGCGCCCCTAGCGGGAACATTCGAGCAGTACTTC
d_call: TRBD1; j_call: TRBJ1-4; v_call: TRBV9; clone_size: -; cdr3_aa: CASSVDPTGLKLFF; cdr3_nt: TGTGCCAGCAGCGTAGACCCGACAGGGCTAAAACTGTTTTTT
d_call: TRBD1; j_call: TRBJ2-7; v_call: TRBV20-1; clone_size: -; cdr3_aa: CSAADRDEQYF; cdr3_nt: TGCAGTGCGGCCGACAGGGACGAGCAGTACTTC
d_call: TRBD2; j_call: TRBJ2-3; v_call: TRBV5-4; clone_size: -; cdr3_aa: CASSLPAGADTQYF; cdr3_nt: TGTGCCAGCAGCTTGCCGGCGGGAGCAGATACGCAGTATTTT
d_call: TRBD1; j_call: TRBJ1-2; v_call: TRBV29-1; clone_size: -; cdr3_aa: CSAEGTGAPYGYTF; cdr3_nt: TGCAGCGCAGAGGGGACAGGGGCCCCCTATGGCTACACCTTC
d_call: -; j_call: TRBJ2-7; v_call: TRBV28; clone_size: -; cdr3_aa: CASSLAAYEQYF; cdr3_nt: TGTGCCAGCAGTTTAGCGGCCTACGAGCAGTACTTC
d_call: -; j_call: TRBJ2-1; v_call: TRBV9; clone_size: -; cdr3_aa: CASSVDREQFF; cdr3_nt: TGTGCCAGCAGCGTAGATCGTGAGCAGTTCTTC
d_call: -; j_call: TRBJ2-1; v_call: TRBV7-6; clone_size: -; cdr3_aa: CASSLDPPELVLSFHEQFF; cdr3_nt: TGTGCCAGCAGCTTAGATCCTCCTGAACTAGTCCTAAGTTTCCATGAGCAGTTCTTC
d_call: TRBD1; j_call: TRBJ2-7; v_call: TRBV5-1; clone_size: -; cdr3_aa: CASSLTGTGDGEQYF; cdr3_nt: TGCGCCAGCAGCCTAACCGGGACAGGGGACGGCGAGCAGTACTTC
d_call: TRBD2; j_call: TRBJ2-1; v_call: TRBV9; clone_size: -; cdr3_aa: CASSVVAGGPSEQFF; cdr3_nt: TGTGCCAGCAGCGTAGTGGCGGGAGGGCCGAGTGAGCAGTTCTTC
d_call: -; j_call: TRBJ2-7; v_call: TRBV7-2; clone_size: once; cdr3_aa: CASSLVFTSSYEQYF; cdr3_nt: TGTGCCAGCAGCTTAGTCTTTACTAGCTCCTACGAGCAGTACTTC
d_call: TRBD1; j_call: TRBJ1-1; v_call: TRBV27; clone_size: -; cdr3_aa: CASSTHLQGADTEAFF; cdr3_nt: TGTGCCAGCAGTACACATTTACAGGGGGCGGACACTGAAGCTTTCTTT
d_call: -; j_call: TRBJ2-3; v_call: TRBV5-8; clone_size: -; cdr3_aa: CASRSPGEVYTQYF; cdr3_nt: TGTGCCAGCAGATCCCCGGGGGAGGTCTACACGCAGTATTTT
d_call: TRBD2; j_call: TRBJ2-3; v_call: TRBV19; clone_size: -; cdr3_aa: CASSTGSRGGNTDTQYF; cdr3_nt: TGTGCCAGTAGTACTGGCTCTCGGGGGGGGAACACAGATACGCAGTATTTT
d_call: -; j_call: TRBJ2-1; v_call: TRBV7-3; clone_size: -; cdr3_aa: CASSPIPYNEQFF; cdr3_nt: TGTGCCAGCAGTCCAATCCCCTACAATGAGCAGTTCTTC
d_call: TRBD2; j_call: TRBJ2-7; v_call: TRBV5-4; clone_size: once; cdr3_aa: CASSSPQGGAYEQYF; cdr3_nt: TGTGCCAGCAGCTCCCCCCAGGGAGGGGCCTACGAGCAGTACTTC
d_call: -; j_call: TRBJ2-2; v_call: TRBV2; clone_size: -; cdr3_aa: CASSVELAGSGELFF; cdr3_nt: TGTGCCAGCAGCGTCGAACTAGCCGGATCCGGGGAGCTGTTTTTT